This record looks at one T cell receptor beta chain sequence and its context. The antigen is not known. Profiling of TCR beta VDJ combinations and CDR3 sequences used genomic DNA as template. TCRdb independently ran MiXCR on the reads; one entry per CDR3 protein. The sample consists of fewer than 300,000 distinct CDR3 sequences, 70% to 85% of them appearing once. In patients chosen for sequencing, flow cytometry had shown CD8+CD57+ cell expansion. Severe acquired aplastic anemia was the diagnosis recorded for all patients. Sampling of blood occurred while the patients had still received no therapy. This entry belongs to a study of CD8+CD57+ T cells in acquired aplastic anemia. Whole-study results and caveats: About 30 CD8+ CDR3 sequences occurred in both the patients and the controls.

Germline V gene sequence: CDR1 SGHVS, CDR2 FNYEAQ. The V gene lost 5 bases and the J gene lost 6 bases, with 17 bases spanning the gap. The CDR3 contains 16 residues. The chain uses TRBV7-6 and TRBJ1-6; D is unclear. What was sequenced was sorted CD4+, CD8+, or CD8+CD57+ T cells (not recorded which) from PBMCs. The TCR originated in a human donor with aplastic anemia. Here the CDR3 DNA reads TGTGCCAGCAGCCAAGCAACGGGCCAAACTAATTCACCCCTCCACTTT. Translation gives CASSQATGQTNSPLHF. Using reference TRBV7-6 and TRBJ1-6 for the parts outside the CDR3, the full variable domain is GAGVSQSPRYKVTKRGQDVALRCDPISGHVSLYWYRQALGQGPEFLTYFNYEAQQDKSGLPNDRFSAERPEGSISTLTIQRTEQRDSAMYRCASSQATGQTNSPLHFGNGTRLTVT.